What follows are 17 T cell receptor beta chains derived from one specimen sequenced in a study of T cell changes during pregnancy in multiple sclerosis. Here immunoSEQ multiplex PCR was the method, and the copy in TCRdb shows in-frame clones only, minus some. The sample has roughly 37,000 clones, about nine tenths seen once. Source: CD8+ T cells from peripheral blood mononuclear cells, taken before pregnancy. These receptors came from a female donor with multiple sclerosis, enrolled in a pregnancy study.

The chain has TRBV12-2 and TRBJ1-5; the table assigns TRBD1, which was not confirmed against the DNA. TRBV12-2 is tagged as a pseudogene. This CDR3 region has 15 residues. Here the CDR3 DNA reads TGTGCAAGTCGCCCCATGGGACAGTTGAATCAGCCCCAGCATTTT. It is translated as CASRPMGQLNQPQHF.

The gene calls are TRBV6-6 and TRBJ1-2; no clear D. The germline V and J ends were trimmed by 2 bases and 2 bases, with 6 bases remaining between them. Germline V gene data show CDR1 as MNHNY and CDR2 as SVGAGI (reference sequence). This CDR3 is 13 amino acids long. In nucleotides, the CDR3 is TGTGCCAGCAGTTACGAGCGGAACTATGGCTACACCTTC. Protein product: CASSYERNYGYTF.

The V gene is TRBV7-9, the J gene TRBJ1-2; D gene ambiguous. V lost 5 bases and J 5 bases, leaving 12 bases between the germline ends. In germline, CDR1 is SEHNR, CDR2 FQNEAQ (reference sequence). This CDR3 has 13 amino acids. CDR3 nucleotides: TGTGCCAGCAGCGACGAGGCAGCGTATGGCTACACCTTC. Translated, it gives CASSDEAAYGYTF.

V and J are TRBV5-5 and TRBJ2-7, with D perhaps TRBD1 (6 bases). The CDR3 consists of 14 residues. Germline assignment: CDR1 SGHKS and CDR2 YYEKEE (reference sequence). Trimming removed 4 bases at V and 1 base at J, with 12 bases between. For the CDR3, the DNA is TGTGCCAGCAGCATTTACAGGGATTCCTACGAGCAGTACTTC. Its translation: CASSIYRDSYEQYF. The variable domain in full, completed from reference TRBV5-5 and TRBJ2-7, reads DAGVTQSPTHLIKTRGQQVTLRCSPISGHKSVSWYQQVLGQGPQFIFQYYEKEERGRGNFPDRFSARQFPNYSSELNVNALLLGDSALYLCASSIYRDSYEQYFGPGTRLTVT.

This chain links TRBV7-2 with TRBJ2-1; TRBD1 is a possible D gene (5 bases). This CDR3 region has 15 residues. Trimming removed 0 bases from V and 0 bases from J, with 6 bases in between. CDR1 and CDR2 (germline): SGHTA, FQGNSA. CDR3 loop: CASSLADSSYNEQFF. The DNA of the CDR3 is TGTGCCAGCAGCTTAGCCGACAGCTCCTACAATGAGCAGTTCTTC.

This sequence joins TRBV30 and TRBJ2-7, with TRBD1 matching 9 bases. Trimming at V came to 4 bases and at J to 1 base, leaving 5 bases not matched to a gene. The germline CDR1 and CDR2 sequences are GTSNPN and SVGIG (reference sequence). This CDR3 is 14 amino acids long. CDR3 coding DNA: TGTGCCTGGATACCCGGGACAGGGTCCTACGAGCAGTACTTC. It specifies CAWIPGTGSYEQYF.

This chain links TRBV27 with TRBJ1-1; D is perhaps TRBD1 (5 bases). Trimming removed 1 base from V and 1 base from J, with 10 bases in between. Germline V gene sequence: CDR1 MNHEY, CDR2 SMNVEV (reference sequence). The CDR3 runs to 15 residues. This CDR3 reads CASSLLRTGNTEAFF. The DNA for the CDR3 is TGTGCCAGCAGTTTATTGCGTACAGGGAACACTGAAGCTTTCTTT.

The CDR3 DNA reads as TGTGCCAGCAGTGGCGGCGGGAGGCCCGTTTACGAGCAGTACTTC. As protein: CASSGGGRPVYEQYF. This chain joins TRBV2 and TRBJ2-7, with TRBD2 matching 8 bases. Per germline, CDR1 SNHLY and CDR2 FYNNEI. The V and J ends lost 4 bases and 4 bases, in that order; junction bases with no gene match: 9. The CDR3 totals 15 residues.

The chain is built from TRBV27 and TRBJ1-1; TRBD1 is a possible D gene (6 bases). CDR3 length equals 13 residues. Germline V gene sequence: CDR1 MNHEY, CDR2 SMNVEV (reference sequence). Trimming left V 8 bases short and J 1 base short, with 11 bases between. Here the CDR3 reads CASSTGRNTEAFF. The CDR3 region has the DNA TGTGCCAGCTCTACAGGGAGGAACACTGAAGCTTTCTTT.

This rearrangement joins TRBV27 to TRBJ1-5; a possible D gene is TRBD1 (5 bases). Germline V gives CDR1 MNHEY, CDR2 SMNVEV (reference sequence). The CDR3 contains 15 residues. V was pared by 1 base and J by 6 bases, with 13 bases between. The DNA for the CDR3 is TGTGCCAGCAGTTTATATTGGGGGGACCTTCAGCCCCAGCATTTT. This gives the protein CASSLYWGDLQPQHF.

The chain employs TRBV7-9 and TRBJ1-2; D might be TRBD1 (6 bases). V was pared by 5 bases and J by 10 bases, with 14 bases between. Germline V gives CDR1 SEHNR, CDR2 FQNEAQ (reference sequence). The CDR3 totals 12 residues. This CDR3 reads CASSRRDIIYTF. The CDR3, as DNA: TGTGCCAGCAGCCGCCGGGACATTATCTACACCTTC. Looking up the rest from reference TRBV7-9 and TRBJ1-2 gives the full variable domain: DTGVSQNPRHKITKRGQNVTFRCDPISEHNRLYWYRQTLGQGPEFLTYFQNEAQLEKSRLLSDRFSAERPKGSFSTLEIQRTEQGDSAMYLCASSRRDIIYTFGSGTRLTVV.

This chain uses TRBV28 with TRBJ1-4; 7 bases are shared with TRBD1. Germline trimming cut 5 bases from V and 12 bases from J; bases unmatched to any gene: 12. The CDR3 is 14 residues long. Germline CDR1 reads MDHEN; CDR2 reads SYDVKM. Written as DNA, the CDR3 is TGTGCCAGCAGTCCCACAGGGGTAGGTGGGGAACTGTTTTTT. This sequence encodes CASSPTGVGGELFF.

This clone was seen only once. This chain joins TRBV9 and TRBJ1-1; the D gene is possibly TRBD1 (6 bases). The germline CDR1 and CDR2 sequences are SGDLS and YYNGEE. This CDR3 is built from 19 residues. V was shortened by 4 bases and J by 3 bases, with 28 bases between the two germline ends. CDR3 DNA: TGTGCCAGCAGCTTCAAACCCTACCGGACAGTGAATGGGGACACTGAAGCTTTCTTT. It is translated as CASSFKPYRTVNGDTEAFF.

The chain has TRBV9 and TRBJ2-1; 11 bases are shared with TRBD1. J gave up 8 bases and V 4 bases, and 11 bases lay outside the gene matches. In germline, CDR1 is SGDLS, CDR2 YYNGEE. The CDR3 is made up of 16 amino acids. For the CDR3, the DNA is TGTGCCAGCAGCCCTCAAGGACAGGGGGCTTGGGATGAGCAGTTCTTC. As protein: CASSPQGQGAWDEQFF.

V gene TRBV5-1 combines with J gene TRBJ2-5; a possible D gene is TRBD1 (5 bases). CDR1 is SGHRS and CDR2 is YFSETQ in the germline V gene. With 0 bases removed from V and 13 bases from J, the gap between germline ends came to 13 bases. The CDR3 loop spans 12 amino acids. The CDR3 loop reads CASSLGSRALYF. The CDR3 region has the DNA TGCGCCAGCAGCTTGGGGAGCAGGGCGTTGTACTTC.

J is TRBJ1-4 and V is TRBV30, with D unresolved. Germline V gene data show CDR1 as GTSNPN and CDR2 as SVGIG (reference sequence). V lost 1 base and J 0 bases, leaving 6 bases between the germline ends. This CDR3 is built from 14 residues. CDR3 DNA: TGTGCCTGGAGTGAAACAGCAACTAATGAAAAACTGTTTTTT. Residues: CAWSETATNEKLFF.

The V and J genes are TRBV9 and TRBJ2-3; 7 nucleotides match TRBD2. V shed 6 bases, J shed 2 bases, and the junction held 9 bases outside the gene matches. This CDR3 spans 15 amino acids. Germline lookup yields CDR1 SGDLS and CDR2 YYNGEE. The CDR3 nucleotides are TGTGCCAGCACCGGCGGGGGAGGTGTCACAGATACGCAGTATTTT. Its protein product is CASTGGGGVTDTQYF.